This entry lists 28 T cell receptor beta chains sequenced from one sample in a study of cytomegalovirus exposure and HLA in healthy donors. PCR was performed using 60 Vbeta and 13 Jbeta primers. Sequencing was performed with immunoSEQ multiplex PCR; in TCRdb, only in-frame clones are kept and a portion is missing. Among about 160,000 clones listed, 75% to 90% were seen once. The sequencing input was PBMCs. The receptors shown here come from a woman aged 18-30 years in good health and CMV-seronegative.

The genes are TRBV6-5 and TRBJ2-3, with D possibly matching TRBD1 (6 bases). Looked up from germline, CDR1 is MNHEY and CDR2 is SVGAGI. Deletions cut 6 bases from V and 0 bases from J, with 13 bases between. This CDR3 region has 15 residues. The CDR3 region is CASRRQVPSTDTQYF. The CDR3 nucleotides are TGTGCCAGCAGACGACAGGTGCCGAGCACAGATACGCAGTATTTT.

CDR3 sequence (DNA): TGTGCCAGCAGGTTCAGGGAAGCGAACTACGAGCAGTACTTC. It specifies CASRFREANYEQYF. The rearrangement joins TRBV28 to TRBJ2-7; D perhaps matches TRBD1 (5 bases). Trimming pared 6 bases from V and 3 bases from J, leaving 15 bases between. The CDR3 spans 14 residues. Germline V gives CDR1 MDHEN, CDR2 SYDVKM.

The J gene is TRBJ1-6, the V gene TRBV19, with 7 bases matching TRBD1. CDR3 size: 18 residues. V dropped 6 bases and J dropped 9; count of bases not matched to a gene: 20. Germline-derived CDR1 and CDR2 are LNHDA and SQIVND (reference sequence). CDR3 loop: CASSTPFLPQGRGSPLHF. CDR3 DNA sequence: TGTGCCAGTAGCACCCCTTTTCTTCCACAGGGGAGAGGTTCACCCCTCCACTTT.

A few counts support this clone. The chain has TRBV18 and TRBJ1-1, with D possibly being TRBD1 (6 bases). The length of the CDR3 is 16 residues. Germline V gene data show CDR1 as KGHSH and CDR2 as LQKENI. Between the trimmed V and J ends, which lost 1 base and 3 bases, there was a span of 15 bases. In nucleotides, the CDR3 is TGTGCCAGCTCACCACTTCCCATGCCAGGGGACACTGAAGCTTTCTTT. Protein sequence: CASSPLPMPGDTEAFF.

The V gene is TRBV28, the J gene TRBJ1-2; TRBD1 agrees at 9 bases. J gave up 5 bases and V 5 bases, and 15 bases lay outside the gene matches. The CDR3 totals 17 residues. CDR1 MDHEN and CDR2 SYDVKM come from the germline V gene. The CDR3 bases are TGTGCCAGCAGTCCCTATGGGACAGGGCTTAAAGGTTATGGCTACACCTTC. It specifies CASSPYGTGLKGYGYTF.

The CDR3 loop reads CASSLRDTGELFF. The CDR3 DNA reads as TGTGCCAGCAGCTTGAGGGACACCGGGGAGCTGTTTTTT. The rearrangement uses TRBV11-3 and TRBJ2-2, with a weak D call TRBD2 (5 bases). This CDR3 region has 13 residues. Trimming shortened V by 3 bases and J by 3 bases, and 5 bases separated the two germline ends. Per germline, CDR1 SGHNT and CDR2 YENEEA.

On this clone: Compared with germline, one end of the junction differs, possibly owing to a read error. CDR3 amino acids: CASSPRGGANGLTF. The DNA for the CDR3 is TGCGCCAGCAGCCCCCGGGGAGGGGCCAACGGCCTGACTTTC. This rearrangement joins TRBV5-1 to TRBJ2-6; TRBD2 aligns across 7 bases. The germline V gene encodes CDR1 SGHRS and CDR2 YFSETQ. The CDR3 spans 14 residues.

This clone was detected only once. The rearrangement links TRBV5-8 to TRBJ2-2; 7 positions match TRBD1. J gave up 1 base and V 0 bases, and 15 bases lay outside the gene matches. Looked up from germline, CDR1 is SGHTS and CDR2 is YDEGEE. There are 20 residues in the CDR3. In DNA form, the CDR3 reads TGTGCCAGCAGCTTGGGGATAGACAACTGGGACAGCCAGAACACCGGGGAGCTGTTTTTT. Translation: CASSLGIDNWDSQNTGELFF.

CDR3 sequence reads: CASSSGVSNQPQHF. As DNA, the CDR3 is TGTGCCAGCAGTTCCGGGGTGAGCAATCAGCCCCAGCATTTT. The chain joins TRBV28 to TRBJ1-5, with D unclear. V gave up 4 bases and J gave up 1 base, with 8 bases separating them. The germline V gene has CDR1 MDHEN and CDR2 SYDVKM. The CDR3 extends over 14 amino acids.

The chain uses TRBV18 and TRBJ1-1; 8 nucleotides line up with TRBD1. V shed 4 bases and J 8 bases; nucleotides not matched to a gene: 9. Germline loops: CDR1 KGHSH, CDR2 LQKENI. The CDR3 contains 14 residues. The DNA for the CDR3 is TGTGCCAGCTCACGCTCAGAGAGACAGGGGGAAGCTTTCTTT. Translation: CASSRSERQGEAFF.

This chain links TRBV5-4 with TRBJ2-3; the D gene is possibly TRBD1 (5 bases). CDR3 size: 12 residues. V dropped 5 bases and J dropped 5 bases, with 9 bases sitting between them. Germline values: CDR1 SGHNT, CDR2 YYREEE (reference sequence). CDR3 loop: CASSYQGDTQYF. The CDR3, as DNA: TGTGCCAGCAGTTACCAGGGAGATACGCAGTATTTT.

The genes are TRBV15 and TRBJ1-5, with TRBD1 matching 8 bases. Trimming removed 5 bases from V and 3 bases from J; junction bases left unmatched: 15. This CDR3 is 18 amino acids long. Germline assignment: CDR1 LNHNV and CDR2 YYDKDF (reference sequence). The CDR3 region is CATSGTTQGAFFNQPQHF. The CDR3 bases are TGTGCCACCAGCGGAACTACCCAGGGGGCGTTTTTCAATCAGCCCCAGCATTTT.

This chain connects TRBV6-1 to TRBJ1-1; 12 nucleotides line up with TRBD1. After removal of 10 bases from V and 0 bases from J, the junction contained 6 bases not matched to a gene. The V gene's germline CDR1 is MNHNS and CDR2 SASEGT. The length of the CDR3 is 15 residues. CDR3: CATLGQGALNTEAFF. As DNA, the CDR3 is TGTGCCACCTTGGGACAGGGGGCCTTGAACACTGAAGCTTTCTTT.

DNA of the CDR3: TGTGCCAGCTTTAGCGGGGAAAGCACAGATACGCAGTATTTT. This codes for CASFSGESTDTQYF. This sequence joins TRBV2 and TRBJ2-3; 8 bases fit TRBD2. Germline CDR1 is SNHLY and CDR2 is FYNNEI. The ends lost 8 bases at V and 0 bases at J; junction bases unmatched: 4. This CDR3 contains 14 residues.

V is TRBV5-4 and J is TRBJ1-2; D ambiguous. Germline V lookup: CDR1 SGHNT, CDR2 YYREEE (reference sequence). Deletions cut 10 bases from V and 6 bases from J, with 7 bases between. There are 9 residues in the CDR3. The CDR3 DNA reads TGTGCCGGTGCGGATGGCTACACCTTC. This translates into CAGADGYTF.

The genes are TRBV7-2 and TRBJ2-1; 10 bases line up with TRBD1. The ends lost 5 bases at V and 2 bases at J; junction bases unmatched: 9. The CDR3 runs to 17 residues. Germline assignment: CDR1 SGHTA and CDR2 FQGNSA. The CDR3 DNA follows: TGTGCCAGCAGCCCACCGACCGGGACAGGGGCCTACAATGAGCAGTTCTTC. Residues: CASSPPTGTGAYNEQFF.

The chain joins TRBV19 to TRBJ2-5, with a weak D call TRBD2 (8 bases). The J call could be wrong; TRBJ2-7 is a better fit for the DNA end. CDR1 and CDR2 from the germline V gene are LNHDA and SQIVND (reference sequence). CDR3 length: 14 residues. The CDR3 loop reads CASSGGGQPYEQYF. The CDR3 DNA reads as TGTGCCAGTAGCGGGGGGGGACAGCCCTACGAGCAGTACTTC.

The chain recombines TRBV7-6 with TRBJ1-2, with D maybe TRBD1 (6 bases). V lost 0 bases and J lost 6, with 14 bases in between. The germline V gene encodes CDR1 SGHVS and CDR2 FNYEAQ. The CDR3 is 15 amino acids. In DNA form, the CDR3 reads TGTGCCAGCAGCTTAGCTTTCACAGGGAGCAATGGCTACACCTTC. It codes for CASSLAFTGSNGYTF.

The rearrangement joins TRBV25-1 to TRBJ1-2; TRBD1 matches at 9 bases. Germline loops: CDR1 MGHDK, CDR2 SYGVNS. CDR3 size: 13 residues. V dropped 5 bases and J dropped 6; count of bases not matched to a gene: 4. CDR3 sequence reads: CASSTGGRNGYTF. The CDR3 DNA is TGTGCCAGCAGTACAGGGGGCAGGAATGGCTACACCTTC.

This clone has only a few counts. The J gene is TRBJ1-2, the V gene TRBV5-6; 7 bases fit TRBD1. CDR1 is SGHDT and CDR2 is YYEEEE in the germline V gene. Unmatched junction bases numbered 3, after V lost 2 bases and J lost 2 bases. The CDR3 is made up of 14 amino acids. CDR3 residues: CASSFTGVNYGYTF. The CDR3 coding sequence is TGTGCCAGCAGCTTTACAGGGGTGAACTATGGCTACACCTTC.

The chain is built from TRBV5-1 and TRBJ1-1, with D possibly being TRBD1 (6 bases). Germline lookup yields CDR1 SGHRS and CDR2 YFSETQ. The CDR3 sequence is 14 residues long. V lost 4 bases and J 3 bases, leaving 13 bases between the germline ends. The CDR3 coding sequence is TGCGCCAGCAGCGGGGGAGGGGGTCACACTGAAGCTTTCTTT. It encodes CASSGGGGHTEAFF.

V usage is TRBV19 and J usage is TRBJ2-3, with 11 bases lining up with TRBD1. CDR3 length: 16 residues. CDR1 is LNHDA, CDR2 SQIVND, per germline (reference sequence). J gave up 4 bases and V 1 base, and 4 bases lay outside the gene matches. DNA of the CDR3: TGTGCCAGTAGTATAGGGGGGACAGGGGGAGCAGATACGCAGTATTTT. Protein: CASSIGGTGGADTQYF.

This chain joins TRBV10-3 and TRBJ2-3, with 9 bases identical to TRBD2. This CDR3 region has 14 residues. J lost 5 bases, V lost 4 bases, and 4 bases had no gene match. Per the germline V gene, CDR1 is ENHRY and CDR2 is SYGVKD. CDR3 coding DNA: TGTGCCATCAGTGGCGGGGGGGCCCAAGATACGCAGTATTTT. Translating gives CAISGGGAQDTQYF.

This clone was observed a few times. The chain joins TRBV28 to TRBJ2-7, with D perhaps matching TRBD2 (6 bases). The V gene lost 7 bases and the J gene lost 5 bases, with 18 bases spanning the gap. CDR1 and CDR2 (germline): MDHEN, SYDVKM. This CDR3 spans 14 amino acids. Written as DNA, the CDR3 is TGTGCCAGCACCGATGGGACTTCACACCACGAGCAGTACTTC. It yields the protein CASTDGTSHHEQYF.

The V call is TRBV20-1, the J call TRBJ1-1; D gene uncertain. Trimming took 0 bases from V and 8 from J, leaving 7 bases between them. Germline V gene sequence: CDR1 DFQATT, CDR2 SNEGSKA (reference sequence). This CDR3 has 11 residues. The DNA for the CDR3 is TGCAGTGCTAGAGATGAGCGGGAAGCTTTCTTT. Translating gives CSARDEREAFF.

The rearrangement joins TRBV7-9 to TRBJ1-5; D might be TRBD1 (5 bases). The CDR3 has 17 amino acids. Trimming shortened V by 1 base and J by 7 bases, and 20 bases separated the two germline ends. From germline, CDR1 is SEHNR and CDR2 FQNEAQ (reference sequence). The CDR3 nucleotides read TGTGCCAGCAGCTTAGAGGTGCTGTCAGCGGGGGAGCAGCCCCAGCATTTT. It is translated as CASSLEVLSAGEQPQHF.

The chain links TRBV7-8 to TRBJ1-2; D perhaps matches TRBD1 (5 bases). Germline V gene sequence: CDR1 SGHVS, CDR2 FQNEAQ. With 7 bases removed from V and 7 bases from J, the gap between germline ends came to 19 bases. The length of the CDR3 is 14 residues. CDR3 residues: CASTPRASGGGYTF. In DNA form, the CDR3 reads TGTGCCAGCACCCCGCGCGCCTCGGGGGGTGGCTACACCTTC.

The chain is built from TRBV6-1 and TRBJ1-5; D may be TRBD1 (5 bases). Trimming took off 7 bases at V and 2 bases at J, with 15 bases between the two ends. Germline loops: CDR1 MNHNS, CDR2 SASEGT. This CDR3 has 15 amino acids. The CDR3 bases are TGTGCCAGCATCCTCGGGGGGATGGGCAATCAGCCCCAGCATTTT. This sequence encodes CASILGGMGNQPQHF.